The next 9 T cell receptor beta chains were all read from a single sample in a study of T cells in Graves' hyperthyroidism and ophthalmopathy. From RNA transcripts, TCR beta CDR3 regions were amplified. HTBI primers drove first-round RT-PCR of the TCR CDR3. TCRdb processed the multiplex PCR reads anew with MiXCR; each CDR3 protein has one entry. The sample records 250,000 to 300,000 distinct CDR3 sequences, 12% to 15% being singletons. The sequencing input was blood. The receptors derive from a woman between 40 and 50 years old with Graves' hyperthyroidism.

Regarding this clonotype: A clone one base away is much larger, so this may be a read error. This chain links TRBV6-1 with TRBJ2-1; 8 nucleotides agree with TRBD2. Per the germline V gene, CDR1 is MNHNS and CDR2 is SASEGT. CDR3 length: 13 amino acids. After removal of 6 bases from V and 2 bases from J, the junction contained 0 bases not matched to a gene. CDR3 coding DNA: TGTGCCAGCAGACTAGCGGCCTACAATGAGCAGTTCTTC. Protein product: CASRLAAYNEQFF.

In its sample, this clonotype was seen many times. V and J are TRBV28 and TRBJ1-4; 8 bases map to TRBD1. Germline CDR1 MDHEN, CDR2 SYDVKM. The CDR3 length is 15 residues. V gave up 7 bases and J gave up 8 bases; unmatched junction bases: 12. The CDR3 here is CASTTPDRVEEKLFF. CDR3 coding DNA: TGTGCCAGCACTACCCCGGACAGGGTTGAGGAAAAACTGTTTTTT.

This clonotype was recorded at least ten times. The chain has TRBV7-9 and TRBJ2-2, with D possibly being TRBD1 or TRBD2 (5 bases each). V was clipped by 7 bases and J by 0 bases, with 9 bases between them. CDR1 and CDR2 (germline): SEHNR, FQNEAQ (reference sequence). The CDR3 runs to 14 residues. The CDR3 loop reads CASMGEANTGELFF. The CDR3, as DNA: TGTGCCAGCATGGGGGAAGCGAACACCGGGGAGCTGTTTTTT.

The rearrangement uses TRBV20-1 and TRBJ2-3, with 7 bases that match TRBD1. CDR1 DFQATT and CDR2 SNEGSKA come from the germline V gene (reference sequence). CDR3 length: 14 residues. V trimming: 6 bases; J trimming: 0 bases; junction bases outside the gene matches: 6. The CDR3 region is CSADRDSSTDTQYF. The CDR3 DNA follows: TGCAGTGCGGACCGGGACAGTAGCACAGATACGCAGTATTTT.

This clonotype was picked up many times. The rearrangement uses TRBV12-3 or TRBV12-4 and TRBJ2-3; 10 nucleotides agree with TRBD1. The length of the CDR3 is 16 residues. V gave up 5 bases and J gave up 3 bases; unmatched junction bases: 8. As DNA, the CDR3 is TGTGCCAGCAGTCCTAGACAGGGGGCGCCGACAGATACGCAGTATTTT. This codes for CASSPRQGAPTDTQYF.

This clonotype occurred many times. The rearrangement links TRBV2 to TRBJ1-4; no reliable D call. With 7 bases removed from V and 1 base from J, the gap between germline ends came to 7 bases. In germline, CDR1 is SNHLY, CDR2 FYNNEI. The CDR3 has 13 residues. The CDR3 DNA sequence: TGTGCCAGCATCACCGGAACTAATGAAAAACTGTTTTTT. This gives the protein CASITGTNEKLFF. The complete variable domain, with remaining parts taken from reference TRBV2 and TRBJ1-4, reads EPEVTQTPSHQVTQMGQEVILRCVPISNHLYFYWYRQILGQKVEFLVSFYNNEISEKSEIFDDQFSVERPDGSNFTLKIRSTKLEDSAMYFCASITGTNEKLFFGSGTQLSVL.

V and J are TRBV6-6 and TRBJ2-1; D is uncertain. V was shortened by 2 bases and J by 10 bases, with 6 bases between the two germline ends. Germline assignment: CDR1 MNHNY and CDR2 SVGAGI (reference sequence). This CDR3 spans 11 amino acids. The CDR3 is CASSYTGEQFF. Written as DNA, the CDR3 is TGTGCCAGCAGTTACACCGGGGAGCAGTTCTTC.

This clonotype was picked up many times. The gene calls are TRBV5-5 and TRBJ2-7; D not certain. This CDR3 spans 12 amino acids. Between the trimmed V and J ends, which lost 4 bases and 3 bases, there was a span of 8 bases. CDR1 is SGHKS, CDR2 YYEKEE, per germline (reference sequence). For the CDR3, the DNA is TGTGCCAGCAGCCCTTTCGACTACGAGCAGTACTTC. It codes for CASSPFDYEQYF.

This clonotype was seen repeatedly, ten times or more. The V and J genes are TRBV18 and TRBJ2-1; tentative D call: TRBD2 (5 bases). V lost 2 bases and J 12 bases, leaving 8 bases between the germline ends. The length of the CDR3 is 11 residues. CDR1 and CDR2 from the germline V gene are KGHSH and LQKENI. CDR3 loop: CASSPGLGQFF. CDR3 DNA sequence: TGTGCCAGCTCACCAGGACTCGGGCAGTTCTTC.